These 30 T cell receptor beta chains came from one sample sequenced in a study of T cell responses to AZD1222 COVID-19 vaccine. Profiled with immunoSEQ multiplex PCR; TCRdb holds only in-frame clones, not every one. The data contain some 81,000 clones, 75% to 95% of them singletons. The sequences come from peripheral blood, collected 28 days after the second AZD1222 dose. The receptor set was obtained from an adult who received the AZD1222 COVID-19 vaccine.

V usage is TRBV2 and J usage is TRBJ1-2; 9 positions match TRBD1. Germline loops: CDR1 SNHLY, CDR2 FYNNEI. This CDR3 spans 12 amino acids. The junction had 4 bases not matched to a gene; V was cut back by 6 bases and J by 8 bases. Written as DNA, the CDR3 is TGTGCCAGCAGGGGACAGGGATGGGGCTACACCTTC. This sequence encodes CASRGQGWGYTF.

The chain combines TRBV30 with TRBJ1-6; TRBD1 matches 9 bases. V lost 7 bases to trimming and J lost 7 bases; unmatched junction nucleotides: 8. Germline CDR1 GTSNPN, CDR2 SVGIG (reference sequence). The CDR3 loop spans 14 amino acids. The CDR3 loop is CASLQGAPNSPLHF. Here the CDR3 DNA reads TGTGCCTCCTTACAGGGGGCGCCGAATTCACCCCTCCACTTT.

V gene TRBV3-1 (or the pseudogene TRBV3-2) combines with J gene TRBJ2-2; tentative D call: TRBD1 (6 bases). The CDR3 has 18 amino acids. V was shortened by 4 bases and J by 0 bases, with 18 bases between the two germline ends. Germline V gives CDR1 LGHDT, CDR2 YNNKEL (reference sequence). The CDR3 region is CASSRTAFRGPNTGELFF. For the CDR3, the DNA is TGTGCCAGCAGCCGGACAGCCTTTCGCGGACCGAACACCGGGGAGCTGTTTTTT.

This clone was detected once. This rearrangement joins TRBV10-3 to TRBJ2-1, with TRBD2 as a possible D gene (5 bases). Trimming removed 4 bases from V and 5 bases from J, with 15 bases in between. This CDR3 has 15 amino acids. CDR1 and CDR2 (germline): ENHRY, SYGVKD. The CDR3 spells CAISGGFSWDNEQFF. The CDR3, as DNA: TGTGCCATCAGTGGAGGGTTCTCCTGGGACAATGAGCAGTTCTTC.

J is TRBJ2-2 and V is TRBV16; tentative D call: TRBD2 (6 bases). Germline loops: CDR1 KGHSY, CDR2 FQNENV. The V end was cut by 0 bases, the J end by 5 bases, with 10 bases between. The CDR3 covers 15 residues. The CDR3 is CASSQSGLATGELFF. In DNA, the CDR3 is TGTGCCAGCAGCCAATCGGGACTGGCTACCGGGGAGCTGTTTTTT.

The genes are TRBV5-1 and TRBJ1-2, with 7 bases aligning to TRBD1. This CDR3 is 13 amino acids long. The germline V gene has CDR1 SGHRS and CDR2 YFSETQ. With 4 bases clipped from V and 6 bases from J, the junction kept 6 bases outside the gene matches. The chain's CDR3 is CASSRDREDGYTF. The CDR3 bases are TGCGCCAGCAGCCGAGACAGGGAAGATGGCTACACCTTC. The complete variable domain, with remaining parts taken from reference TRBV5-1 and TRBJ1-2, reads KAGVTQTPRYLIKTRGQQVTLSCSPISGHRSVSWYQQTPGQGLQFLFEYFSETQRNKGNFPGRFSGRQFSNSRSEMNVSTLELGDSALYLCASSRDREDGYTFGSGTRLTVV.

The chain recombines TRBV5-6 with TRBJ1-3, with a possible D match to TRBD1 (5 bases). The CDR3 contains 16 residues. Trimming took off 4 bases at V and 4 bases at J, with 18 bases between the two ends. CDR1 and CDR2 from the germline V gene are SGHDT and YYEEEE. The CDR3, as DNA: TGTGCCAGCAGCCCGGAAAGGGGAGACGGAGGAAACACCATATATTTT. Encoded protein: CASSPERGDGGNTIYF. The whole variable domain, filled in from reference TRBV5-6 and TRBJ1-3, reads DAGVTQSPTHLIKTRGQQVTLRCSPKSGHDTVSWYQQALGQGPQFIFQYYEEEERQRGNFPDRFSGHQFPNYSSELNVNALLLGDSALYLCASSPERGDGGNTIYFGEGSWLTVV.

J is TRBJ1-3 and V is TRBV11-3; a weak D match, TRBD1 (5 bases). V lost 3 bases to trimming and J lost 1 base, with 10 bases between them. The germline V gene encodes CDR1 SGHNT and CDR2 YENEEA. The CDR3 extends over 15 amino acids. The CDR3 region has the DNA TGTGCCAGCAGCTTGGGGCGTGCGTCTGGAAACACCATATATTTT. It codes for CASSLGRASGNTIYF.

This clone was seen once. The genes are TRBV5-1 and TRBJ2-5; 8 bases align to TRBD2. Trimming removed 4 bases from V and 0 bases from J; junction bases left unmatched: 8. Germline CDR1 reads SGHRS; CDR2 reads YFSETQ. CDR3 length equals 16 residues. CDR3 residues: CASSTRASGYQETQYF. CDR3 in DNA: TGCGCCAGCAGCACCCGGGCTAGCGGGTACCAAGAGACCCAGTACTTC.

The chain uses TRBV29-1 and TRBJ2-5; D possibly uses TRBD1 or TRBD2 (7 bases each). Trimming took 4 bases from V and 8 from J, leaving 23 bases between them. Germline-derived CDR1 and CDR2 are SQVTM and ANQGSEA. The length of the CDR3 is 15 residues. DNA of the CDR3: TGCAGCGTTGCGGTAACTAGCGTTCTAGGGGGCACCCAGTACTTC. Protein product: CSVAVTSVLGGTQYF. The full variable domain, rest sourced from reference TRBV29-1 and TRBJ2-5, is SAVISQKPSRDICQRGTSLTIQCQVDSQVTMMFWYRQQPGQSLTLIATANQGSEATYESGFVIDKFPISRPNLTFSTLTVSNMSPEDSSIYLCSVAVTSVLGGTQYFGPGTRLLVL.

This chain uses TRBV12-3 or TRBV12-4 with TRBJ2-5; D is unclear. This CDR3 is built from 13 residues. The V and J ends lost 6 bases and 2 bases respectively, with 10 bases between them. The CDR3 coding sequence is TGTGCCAGCAGCAAAGACTTACAAGAGACCCAGTACTTC. Translating it yields CASSKDLQETQYF.

The chain recombines TRBV30 with TRBJ2-1; the D is unclear. Trimming shortened V by 2 bases and J by 7 bases, and 9 bases separated the two germline ends. The CDR3 sequence is 12 residues long. Germline-derived CDR1 and CDR2 are GTSNPN and SVGIG (reference sequence). This CDR3 is CAWSSWGNEQFF. In nucleotides, the CDR3 is TGTGCCTGGAGTAGCTGGGGTAATGAGCAGTTCTTC.

V and J are TRBV7-2 and TRBJ2-2, with D unclear. Trimming cost V 3 bases and J 4 bases, with 12 bases left between them. CDR1 is SGHTA, CDR2 FQGNSA, per germline. CDR3 length equals 15 residues. CDR3 sequence reads: CASSFSLSGTGELFF. The CDR3 DNA reads TGTGCCAGCAGCTTCTCCTTGTCAGGCACCGGGGAGCTGTTTTTT. The full variable domain, in which reference TRBV7-2 and TRBJ2-2 provide the parts outside the CDR3, is GAGVSQSPSNKVTEKGKDVELRCDPISGHTALYWYRQSLGQGLEFLIYFQGNSAPDKSGLPSDRFSAERTGGSVSTLTIQRTQQEDSAVYLCASSFSLSGTGELFFGEGSRLTVL.

This sequence joins TRBV10-3 and TRBJ1-6, with a weak D call TRBD1 (5 bases). V lost 7 bases and J 7 bases, leaving 14 bases between the germline ends. The CDR3 contains 14 residues. Looked up from germline, CDR1 is ENHRY and CDR2 is SYGVKD. The CDR3 sequence: CAITRAGSNSPLHF. The CDR3 nucleotides are TGTGCCATCACTAGGGCAGGGTCGAATTCACCCCTCCACTTT.

The gene calls are TRBV5-6 and TRBJ1-2, with D possibly matching TRBD1 (6 bases). The CDR3 is made up of 16 amino acids. V was trimmed by 4 bases and J by 4 bases, leaving 20 bases between them. The germline V gene has CDR1 SGHDT and CDR2 YYEEEE. The CDR3 is CASSPRVGGRIYGYTF. The CDR3 nucleotides read TGTGCCAGCAGCCCCCGTGTTGGGGGCAGAATCTATGGCTACACCTTC.

The gene calls are TRBV6-5 and TRBJ1-4; 8 nucleotides agree with TRBD1. The V and J ends lost 7 bases and 7 bases, in that order; junction bases with no gene match: 5. Looked up from germline, CDR1 is MNHEY and CDR2 is SVGAGI. The CDR3 is 13 amino acids. The chain's CDR3 is CASMARGLEKLFF. The CDR3 DNA reads as TGTGCCAGCATGGCCAGGGGGCTTGAAAAACTGTTTTTT.

The gene calls are TRBV30 and TRBJ2-5; D is tentatively TRBD1 or TRBD2 (5 bases each). The V and J ends lost 1 base and 1 base respectively, with 16 bases between them. This CDR3 is built from 16 residues. Germline-derived CDR1 and CDR2 are GTSNPN and SVGIG (reference sequence). CDR3 coding DNA: TGTGCCTGGAGTGGAACGGGACGTACCGCCCAAGAGACCCAGTACTTC. Encoded protein: CAWSGTGRTAQETQYF.

This chain's CDR3 is CASIPGGNNYGYTF. For the CDR3, the DNA is TGTGCCAGCATCCCGGGCGGAAACAACTATGGCTACACCTTC. The gene calls are TRBV28 and TRBJ1-2; D unclear. Trimming removed 7 bases at V and 2 bases at J, with 14 bases between. Per germline, CDR1 MDHEN and CDR2 SYDVKM. This CDR3 comprises 14 residues.

The chain recombines TRBV5-6 with TRBJ1-1, with D unclear. The CDR3 has 15 amino acids. V gave up 7 bases and J gave up 0 bases, with 16 bases separating them. From germline, CDR1 is SGHDT and CDR2 YYEEEE. DNA for the CDR3: TGTGCCAGCGCCAGGCGCAGGAACATGAACACTGAAGCTTTCTTT. As protein: CASARRRNMNTEAFF.

V gene TRBV5-1 combines with J gene TRBJ2-1; perhaps D is TRBD1 or TRBD2 (5 bases each). Looked up from germline, CDR1 is SGHRS and CDR2 is YFSETQ. V was trimmed by 4 bases and J by 5 bases, leaving 13 bases between them. This CDR3 is built from 14 residues. CDR3 in amino acids: CASSPGPRDNEQFF. The CDR3 DNA reads TGCGCCAGCAGCCCGGGACCGAGGGACAATGAGCAGTTCTTC.

This chain uses TRBV11-2 with TRBJ2-1, with D maybe TRBD2 (6 bases). Trimming removed 5 bases at V and 5 bases at J, with 19 bases between. CDR3 length equals 16 residues. Germline CDR1 SGHAT, CDR2 FQNNGV. This CDR3 reads CASSQRGGAPNNEQFF. The CDR3 DNA reads as TGTGCCAGCAGCCAAAGAGGAGGGGCGCCCAACAATGAGCAGTTCTTC.

For this clone: The junction shows a germline mismatch at one end, possibly a read error. The chain uses TRBV7-7 and TRBJ2-1; unclear D gene. There are 14 residues in the CDR3. Per the germline V gene, CDR1 is SSHAT and CDR2 is FNYEAQ (reference sequence). CDR3 residues: CASSPQWDYNEQFF. The CDR3 DNA is TGTGCTAGCAGCCCTCAATGGGACTACAATGAGCAGTTCTTC.

This rearrangement joins TRBV27 to TRBJ1-1; D perhaps matches TRBD1 (5 bases). CDR1 MNHEY and CDR2 SMNVEV come from the germline V gene (reference sequence). This CDR3 region has 13 residues. V was shortened by 8 bases and J by 6 bases, with 16 bases between the two germline ends. The CDR3 nucleotides are TGTGCCAGCCGGAAACAGGTCGGCCCTGAAGCTTTCTTT. This sequence encodes CASRKQVGPEAFF.

The chain uses TRBV6-5 and TRBJ2-7; D tentatively reads TRBD1 or TRBD2 (6 bases each). The CDR3 is 15 amino acids. Per germline, CDR1 MNHEY and CDR2 SVGAGI. V lost 2 bases to trimming and J lost 2 bases, with 13 bases between them. Here the CDR3 DNA reads TGTGCCAGCAGTTACGGGGGGCCTTTTACCTACGAGCAGTACTTC. Translating gives CASSYGGPFTYEQYF.

The chain recombines TRBV28 with TRBJ1-2; TRBD1 matches at 10 bases. The junction had 6 bases not matched to a gene; V was cut back by 4 bases and J by 4 bases. Germline loops: CDR1 MDHEN, CDR2 SYDVKM. CDR3 length: 15 amino acids. CDR3 loop: CASSSHGTGAYGYTF. The CDR3 DNA reads as TGTGCCAGCAGTTCCCACGGGACAGGGGCCTATGGCTACACCTTC.

Only one count was recorded for this clone. The chain combines TRBV6-5 with TRBJ1-1; the D gene is possibly TRBD1 (6 bases). The V and J ends lost 6 bases and 4 bases respectively, with 18 bases between them. The CDR3 runs 15 residues. Germline CDR1 reads MNHEY; CDR2 reads SVGAGI. The CDR3 DNA is TGTGCCAGCAGCCTCGGAGGGGGGGCGGGCACTGAAGCTTTCTTT. It translates to CASSLGGGAGTEAFF.

This clone was detected a few times. The chain links TRBV7-3 to TRBJ2-7; tentatively, D is TRBD1 (7 bases). The CDR3 has 16 residues. Germline V gene sequence: CDR1 SGHTA, CDR2 FQGTGA. Trimming cost V 1 base and J 6 bases, with 19 bases left between them. The CDR3 reads CASSLIGGTVAAEQYF. CDR3 DNA sequence: TGTGCCAGCAGCTTAATTGGGGGGACAGTCGCCGCCGAGCAGTACTTC.

The gene calls are TRBV30 and TRBJ1-1; possibly TRBD1 for D (6 bases). The CDR3 spans 12 residues. Trimming took 8 bases from V and 5 from J, leaving 15 bases between them. Germline V gene lookup returns CDR1 GTSNPN and CDR2 SVGIG (reference sequence). The CDR3 sequence: CAGGLSRTEAFF. CDR3 nucleotides: TGTGCCGGGGGCTTAAGTAGAACTGAAGCTTTCTTT.

V and J are TRBV27 and TRBJ1-2, with 9 bases lining up with TRBD1. Germline lookup yields CDR1 MNHEY and CDR2 SMNVEV (reference sequence). V was clipped by 5 bases and J by 8 bases; unmatched bases: 9. The CDR3 contains 14 residues. The DNA for the CDR3 is TGTGCCAGCAGTGGACGAACAGGGGGCGGGGGCTACACCTTC. Translating gives CASSGRTGGGGYTF.

This chain connects TRBV11-2 to TRBJ2-2; D possibly corresponds to TRBD2 (5 bases). The length of the CDR3 is 13 residues. Germline loops: CDR1 SGHAT, CDR2 FQNNGV. Deletions cut 5 bases from V and 7 bases from J, with 11 bases between. CDR3 amino acids: CASSPVRDGELFF. The CDR3 nucleotides are TGTGCCAGCAGCCCGGTTCGGGACGGGGAGCTGTTTTTT.